This T cell receptor (beta chain) was found in a study of cytomegalovirus exposure and HLA in healthy donors. The wider study: An early data release held some 85 million unique TCRs from HLA-typed donors.

Study-level points and caveats: Later analysis showed most CMV-associated TCR beta chains appearing HLA-restricted. Donor immune exposure was known only as CMV serostatus.

The CDR3 is made up of 17 amino acids. Germline CDR1 reads ENHRY; CDR2 reads SYGVKD. Between the trimmed V and J ends, which lost 7 bases and 8 bases, there was a span of 28 bases. Use of 60 Vbeta and 13 Jbeta primers characterized the PCR. Assay: immunoSEQ multiplex PCR; the TCRdb copy retains only in-frame clones and omits some. The sample table sets out 130,000 or so clones. Points on this clone: Its specificity is not known.

The genes are TRBV10-3 and TRBJ2-3; possibly TRBD2 for D (5 bases). The receptor's source is a woman aged 18-35 years in good health and CMV-seronegative. Sequencing used PBMCs. CDR3 sequence reads: CAITTGSGPGIHSTQYF. The DNA for the CDR3 is TGTGCCATCACCACGGGATCCGGCCCGGGGATACATTCTACGCAGTATTTT.